This T cell receptor beta chain comes out of a study of human T cells and chemical hapten exposure. Overall study: The scalp of each patient received a weekly diphenylcyclopropenone dose for the full roughly 24-week study.

MiXCR, run by TCRdb on the RACE reads, gives a single entry per CDR3 protein. The table records a few hundred thousand distinct CDR3 sequences, more than 5% of them present only once. This CDR3 spans 16 amino acids. V was shortened by 4 bases and J by 4 bases, with 19 bases between the two germline ends. The V gene's germline CDR1 is SGDLS and CDR2 YYNGEE. Time point of the sample: patch test 2, 6 weeks after DPC sensitization. Treatment in this sample: therapeutic diphenylcyclopropenone sensitization with weekly scalp DPC. The rearrangement links TRBV9 to TRBJ2-3, with D maybe TRBD2 (5 bases). The material sequenced was whole blood, taken in connection with sensitization to the hapten diphenylcyclopropenone (DPC). The TCR sequence derives from a woman aged 18-29 years with alopecia areata. Some clones in this sample may be carry-over from other donors' samples. The CDR3 loop is CASSPVTPQRPDTQYF. The CDR3 coding sequence is TGTGCCAGCAGCCCGGTTACCCCGCAGCGGCCAGATACGCAGTATTTT.